This TCR beta chain was found in a study of blood T cell repertoires in COVID-19. The V end lost 1 base, the J end lost 8 bases, and 15 bases lay between the germline ends. The germline CDR1 and CDR2 sequences are SGHTA and FQGNSA. The CDR3 has 15 amino acids. Sequencing was performed with immunoSEQ multiplex PCR; in TCRdb, only in-frame clones are kept and a portion is missing. The profile shows fewer than 150,000 clones, roughly 82% of them singletons. The gene calls are TRBV7-2 and TRBJ2-1; D may be TRBD2 (7 bases). The TCR originated in a woman aged 40 to 49 with acute or convalescent COVID-19. The sequenced material came from peripheral blood. CDR3 residues: CASSLDGGRGDEQFF. In nucleotides, the CDR3 is TGTGCCAGCAGCTTAGACGGGGGGCGCGGAGATGAGCAGTTCTTC.